Below, 15 T cell receptor beta chains from the same sample are listed, as sequenced in a study of OX40 agonist ivuxolimab in advanced cancers. Profiling relied on immunoSEQ multiplex PCR, and the TCRdb table lists in-frame clones only, not all of them. In the table there are 98,000 or so clones, approximately 90% of which are singletons. The sequencing used CD4+ or CD8+ T cells sorted from blood, collected in a trial of the OX40 agonist ivuxolimab. The receptors originated from an adult with an advanced solid tumor such as melanoma, head and neck, liver or kidney cancer.

The V call is TRBV5-4, the J call TRBJ1-1, with TRBD1 identical over 7 bases. V lost 4 bases to trimming and J lost 2 bases; unmatched junction nucleotides: 5. Germline CDR1 is SGHNT and CDR2 is YYREEE (reference sequence). This CDR3 is built from 14 residues. The CDR3 spells CASSRDSLNTEAFF. The DNA for the CDR3 is TGTGCCAGCAGCCGGGACAGCCTTAACACTGAAGCTTTCTTT.

The gene calls are TRBV27 and TRBJ1-1; weak D call: TRBD1 (6 bases). Germline V gives CDR1 MNHEY, CDR2 SMNVEV (reference sequence). The CDR3 is 17 residues long. Trimming took off 2 bases at V and 3 bases at J, with 19 bases between the two ends. The CDR3 spells CASSLIRGALRDTEAFF. The CDR3 nucleotides are TGTGCCAGCAGTTTAATACGGGGGGCGCTGAGGGACACTGAAGCTTTCTTT.

Notes on this clone: The sample has other DNA sequences that encode this CDR3 too. The chain is built from TRBV5-1 and TRBJ2-1, with D possibly matching TRBD1 (6 bases). This CDR3 is 16 amino acids long. Between the trimmed V and J ends, which lost 2 bases and 0 bases, there was a span of 12 bases. Germline V gene data show CDR1 as SGHRS and CDR2 as YFSETQ. For the CDR3, the DNA is TGCGCCAGCAGCTTACTGCAGGGGAGCTCCTACAATGAGCAGTTCTTC. This encodes CASSLLQGSSYNEQFF.

The V and J genes are TRBV19 and TRBJ1-5, with a possible D match to TRBD1 (5 bases). V was pared by 7 bases and J by 3 bases, with 10 bases between. CDR1 LNHDA and CDR2 SQIVND come from the germline V gene (reference sequence). The CDR3 covers 13 residues. CDR3 amino acids: CASTRQINQPQHF. For the CDR3, the DNA is TGTGCCAGTACCCGACAGATCAATCAGCCCCAGCATTTT.

The chain has TRBV27 and TRBJ2-1; a weak D match, TRBD2 (6 bases). The CDR3 loop spans 14 amino acids. V lost 3 bases and J lost 4, with 10 bases in between. Per germline, CDR1 MNHEY and CDR2 SMNVEV (reference sequence). The CDR3 sequence: CASSFSGSYNEQFF. As DNA, the CDR3 is TGTGCCAGCAGTTTTAGCGGATCATACAATGAGCAGTTCTTC.

The chain carries TRBV27 and TRBJ2-7, with 7 nucleotides matching TRBD2. The CDR3 is 14 residues long. The trim removed 6 bases at V and 0 bases at J, leaving 5 bases unmatched. The germline V gene encodes CDR1 MNHEY and CDR2 SMNVEV (reference sequence). CDR3 amino acids: CASSRGRGSYEQYV. Written as DNA, the CDR3 is TGTGCCAGCAGCCGGGGGAGGGGCTCCTACGAGCAGTACGTC.

The rearrangement joins TRBV18 to TRBJ2-1; 13 bases align to TRBD2. The ends lost 5 bases at V and 7 bases at J; junction bases unmatched: 8. This CDR3 contains 16 residues. Germline-derived CDR1 and CDR2 are KGHSH and LQKENI. The CDR3 nucleotides read TGTGCCAGCTCAGCGCCCGGGACTAGCGGGAAGAATGAGCAGTTCTTC. Encoded protein: CASSAPGTSGKNEQFF.

The chain recombines TRBV7-9 with TRBJ1-4; D remains ambiguous. This CDR3 spans 14 amino acids. Per the germline V gene, CDR1 is SEHNR and CDR2 is FQNEAQ (reference sequence). The CDR3 sequence: CAYEDVEGVEKLFF. The CDR3 DNA reads as TGTGCTTACGAGGACGTCGAGGGTGTTGAAAAACTGTTTTTT.

The CDR3 protein is CASSFQGSMNTEAFF. CDR3 DNA: TGCGCCAGCAGCTTCCAGGGGAGCATGAACACTGAAGCTTTCTTT. The chain couples TRBV5-1 to TRBJ1-1; D perhaps matches TRBD1 (6 bases). From germline, CDR1 is SGHRS and CDR2 YFSETQ. This CDR3 is 15 amino acids long. Trimming removed 2 bases from V and 0 bases from J, with 11 bases in between.

The chain is built from TRBV6-5 and TRBJ1-1, with TRBD1 as a possible D gene (6 bases). The CDR3 covers 14 residues. V lost 6 bases to trimming and J lost 5 bases, with 16 bases between them. CDR1 is MNHEY, CDR2 SVGAGI, per germline. The CDR3 nucleotides are TGTGCCAGCAGCCTCATCGCCAGGGGAACTGAAGCTTTCTTT. Its translation: CASSLIARGTEAFF.

The rearrangement joins TRBV6-1 to TRBJ2-5, with TRBD1 matching 10 bases. The DNA end is a closer match to TRBJ2-7, so the J assignment may be wrong. The germline V gene has CDR1 MNHNS and CDR2 SASEGT. The CDR3 covers 15 residues. In DNA form, the CDR3 reads TGTGCCAGCAGTGAATTCCGGGACAGGGGTGACGAGCAGTACTTC. This translates into CASSEFRDRGDEQYF.

This sequence joins TRBV21-1 and TRBJ1-2; the table's D call of TRBD1 was not tested on the DNA. TRBV21-1 is listed as a pseudogene. This CDR3 has 13 amino acids. The CDR3 spells CASRSDLRYGYTF. CDR3 coding DNA: TGTGCCAGCCGCTCAGATCTTCGCTATGGCTACACCTTC.

The chain carries TRBV19 and TRBJ2-1; the D is unclear. The CDR3 is made up of 17 amino acids. V was pared by 0 bases and J by 0 bases, with 12 bases between. Germline loops: CDR1 LNHDA, CDR2 SQIVND (reference sequence). The CDR3 nucleotides read TGTGCCAGTAGTATAGATCTCCCCCGGAGCTCCTACAATGAGCAGTTCTTC. It is translated as CASSIDLPRSSYNEQFF. The full variable domain, rest sourced from reference TRBV19 and TRBJ2-1, is DGGITQSPKYLFRKEGQNVTLSCEQNLNHDAMYWYRQDPGQGLRLIYYSQIVNDFQKGDIAEGYSVSREKKESFPLTVTSAQKNPTAFYLCASSIDLPRSSYNEQFFGPGTRLTVL.

A single count supports this clone. V and J are TRBV11-1 and TRBJ2-5; 11 bases are a match to TRBD2. Germline V gives CDR1 SGHAT, CDR2 FQDESV (reference sequence). The CDR3 runs to 15 residues. V shed 6 bases, J shed 7 bases, and the junction held 10 bases outside the gene matches. The CDR3 region is CASSGTSGPPGTQYF. In DNA, the CDR3 is TGTGCCAGCAGTGGGACTAGCGGTCCCCCGGGGACCCAGTACTTC.

V usage is TRBV5-5 and J usage is TRBJ1-2, with 7 positions matching TRBD1. CDR3 length: 13 residues. In germline, CDR1 is SGHKS, CDR2 YYEKEE (reference sequence). V was pared by 4 bases and J by 8 bases, with 8 bases of the junction left unmatched. CDR3 bases: TGTGCCAGCAGCCCCCGGGACAGTATGGGCTACACCTTC. It yields the protein CASSPRDSMGYTF.